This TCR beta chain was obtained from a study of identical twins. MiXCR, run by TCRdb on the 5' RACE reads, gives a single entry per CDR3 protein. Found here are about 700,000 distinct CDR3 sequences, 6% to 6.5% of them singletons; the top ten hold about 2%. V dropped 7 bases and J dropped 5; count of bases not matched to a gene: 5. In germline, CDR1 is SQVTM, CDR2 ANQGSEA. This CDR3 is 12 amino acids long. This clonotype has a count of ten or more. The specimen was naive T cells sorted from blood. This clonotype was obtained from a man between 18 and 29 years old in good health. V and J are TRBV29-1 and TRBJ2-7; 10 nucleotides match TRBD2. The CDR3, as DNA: TGCAGCGCGACTAGCGGGTTGAACGAGCAGTACTTC. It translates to CSATSGLNEQYF.